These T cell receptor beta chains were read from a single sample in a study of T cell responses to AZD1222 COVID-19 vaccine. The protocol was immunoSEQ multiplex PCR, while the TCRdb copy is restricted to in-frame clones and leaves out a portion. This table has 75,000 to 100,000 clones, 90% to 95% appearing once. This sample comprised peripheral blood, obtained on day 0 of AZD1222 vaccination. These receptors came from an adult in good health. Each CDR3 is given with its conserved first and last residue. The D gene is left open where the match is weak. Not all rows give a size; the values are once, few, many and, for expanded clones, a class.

CDR3 DNA: TGTGCCAGCAGCACAAAAACCGGGGCCAGAAGCGAAAAACTGTTTTTT
CDR3 protein: CASSTKTGARSEKLFF
clone size: once
V gene: TRBV13
D gene: .
J gene: TRBJ1-4

CDR3 DNA: TGTGCCAGCAGCCAGACCTCGGGGGAGACTGAAGCTTTCTTT
CDR3 protein: CASSQTSGETEAFF
clone size: .
V gene: TRBV7-9
D gene: .
J gene: TRBJ1-1

CDR3 DNA: TGTGCCAGCAGCACGCTTCCGGGGGCAGCAGATGGCTACACCTTC
CDR3 protein: CASSTLPGAADGYTF
clone size: .
V gene: TRBV5-6
D gene: .
J gene: TRBJ1-2

CDR3 DNA: TGTGCCACCAGGTGGGACAGACCCCTCCACTTT
CDR3 protein: CATRWDRPLHF
clone size: .
V gene: TRBV24-1
D gene: TRBD1
J gene: TRBJ1-6

CDR3 DNA: TGTGCCAGCAATTCCGGGACAGGGGTTACCGGGGAGCTGTTTTTT
CDR3 protein: CASNSGTGVTGELFF
clone size: .
V gene: TRBV7-9
D gene: TRBD1
J gene: TRBJ2-2

CDR3 DNA: TGTGCCAGCAGTTGGGACAGGGGGCAAGAGACCCAGTACTTC
CDR3 protein: CASSWDRGQETQYF
clone size: .
V gene: TRBV6-5
D gene: TRBD1
J gene: TRBJ2-5

CDR3 DNA: TGTGCCAGTAGTATCTTAGCGGGGAGCTCCTACAATGAGCAGTTCTTC
CDR3 protein: CASSILAGSSYNEQFF
clone size: .
V gene: TRBV19
D gene: TRBD2
J gene: TRBJ2-1

CDR3 DNA: TGTGCCAGTAGTATAGATCCCAGGAGCAATCAGCCCCAGCATTTT
CDR3 protein: CASSIDPRSNQPQHF
clone size: .
V gene: TRBV19
D gene: .
J gene: TRBJ1-5

CDR3 DNA: TGTGCCAGCAGCCTATCCCCGGGCGACCCCATCGCCACCTTC
CDR3 protein: CASSLSPGDPIATF
clone size: .
V gene: TRBV5-6
D gene: .
J gene: TRBJ1-2

CDR3 DNA: TGTGCCAGTAGTAATCTAGCGGGGGGATACGAGCAGTACTTC
CDR3 protein: CASSNLAGGYEQYF
clone size: .
V gene: TRBV19
D gene: TRBD2
J gene: TRBJ2-7

CDR3 DNA: TGCGCCAGCAGCTTGAGTGCCAGAAGAGGATACAATGAGCAGTTCTTC
CDR3 protein: CASSLSARRGYNEQFF
clone size: few
V gene: TRBV5-1
D gene: .
J gene: TRBJ2-1

CDR3 DNA: TGTGCCAGCAGCCAGGGGACAGGGGTTCTTCCCCTCCACTTT
CDR3 protein: CASSQGTGVLPLHF
clone size: .
V gene: TRBV7-9
D gene: TRBD1
J gene: TRBJ1-6

CDR3 DNA: TGTGCCTCCCGCGTTTACAATGAGCAGTTCTTC
CDR3 protein: CASRVYNEQFF
clone size: .
V gene: TRBV6-5
D gene: .
J gene: TRBJ2-1

CDR3 DNA: TGCAGTGCTGAGACCCACGGCTACACCTTC
CDR3 protein: CSAETHGYTF
clone size: .
V gene: TRBV20-1
D gene: .
J gene: TRBJ1-2

CDR3 DNA: TGTGCCAGCAGTCCCGGGCCCAATCAGCCCCAGCATTTT
CDR3 protein: CASSPGPNQPQHF
clone size: .
V gene: TRBV6-5
D gene: .
J gene: TRBJ1-5

CDR3 DNA: TGTGCCAGCAGTTACTCGGCAGATCTCTATGGCTACACCTTC
CDR3 protein: CASSYSADLYGYTF
clone size: .
V gene: TRBV6-5
D gene: .
J gene: TRBJ1-2

CDR3 DNA: TGTGCCAGCAGCTTAGGGTTAGAACACAATGAGCAGTTCTTC
CDR3 protein: CASSLGLEHNEQFF
clone size: .
V gene: TRBV7-2
D gene: .
J gene: TRBJ2-1

CDR3 DNA: TGTGCCAGTAGTGGCATTTACAATCAGCCCCAGCATTTT
CDR3 protein: CASSGIYNQPQHF
clone size: once
V gene: TRBV19
D gene: .
J gene: TRBJ1-5

CDR3 DNA: TGTGCCAGTAGTTCCGGGCCGTTGGGGCCCCAGCATTTT
CDR3 protein: CASSSGPLGPQHF
clone size: .
V gene: TRBV19
D gene: .
J gene: TRBJ1-5

CDR3 DNA: TGTGCCAGCAGTCCGGACTTTCCCTACGAGCAGTACTTC
CDR3 protein: CASSPDFPYEQYF
clone size: .
V gene: TRBV27
D gene: .
J gene: TRBJ2-7

CDR3 DNA: TGTGCCAGCAGCTTAGCAGGCAGGAAGAACACTGAAGCTTTCTTT
CDR3 protein: CASSLAGRKNTEAFF
clone size: .
V gene: TRBV7-9
D gene: .
J gene: TRBJ1-1

CDR3 DNA: TGTGCCAGCAGTTTACGCGGGCTAGGCAATCAGCCCCAGCATTTT
CDR3 protein: CASSLRGLGNQPQHF
clone size: .
V gene: TRBV27
D gene: .
J gene: TRBJ1-5

CDR3 DNA: TGTGCCAGCAGTCCCCCCTCTGGGGCCAACGTCCTGACTTTC
CDR3 protein: CASSPPSGANVLTF
clone size: once
V gene: TRBV27
D gene: .
J gene: TRBJ2-6

CDR3 DNA: TGTGCCAGCAGCTTGGAACAAACAGCCACTGGGGGCGAGCAGTACTTC
CDR3 protein: CASSLEQTATGGEQYF
clone size: .
V gene: TRBV13
D gene: .
J gene: TRBJ2-7

CDR3 DNA: TGTGCCAGCAGTTACCGTCGGGGGCGCGGCTCCTACGAGCAGTACTTC
CDR3 protein: CASSYRRGRGSYEQYF
clone size: .
V gene: TRBV6-5
D gene: .
J gene: TRBJ2-7

CDR3 DNA: TGTGCCAGCAGCAGCCCCGGGACTAGCGGGGTGGAGACCCAGTACTTC
CDR3 protein: CASSSPGTSGVETQYF
clone size: .
V gene: TRBV5-4
D gene: TRBD2
J gene: TRBJ2-5

CDR3 DNA: TGCGCCAGCAGCTTGGATGCGAGTGGCGAGCAGTACTTC
CDR3 protein: CASSLDASGEQYF
clone size: .
V gene: TRBV5-1
D gene: .
J gene: TRBJ2-7

CDR3 DNA: TGCAGCACCCGGGACACAGCTTTCGAAAAACTGTTTTTT
CDR3 protein: CSTRDTAFEKLFF
clone size: .
V gene: TRBV29-1
D gene: .
J gene: TRBJ1-4

CDR3 DNA: TGTGCCAGCAGCGACCGGGACAGGGGAAACTATGGCTACACCTTC
CDR3 protein: CASSDRDRGNYGYTF
clone size: few
V gene: TRBV5-4
D gene: TRBD1
J gene: TRBJ1-2

CDR3 DNA: TGTGCCAGCAGCGTAGCTCAGTCAGGCACAGATACGCAGTATTTT
CDR3 protein: CASSVAQSGTDTQYF
clone size: .
V gene: TRBV9
D gene: .
J gene: TRBJ2-3

CDR3 DNA: TGTGCCAGCAGCCCCCGGGGACAGGGGGGCCTTAGCTCTGGAAACACCATATATTTT
CDR3 protein: CASSPRGQGGLSSGNTIYF
clone size: medium-sized
V gene: TRBV7-8
D gene: TRBD1
J gene: TRBJ1-3

CDR3 DNA: TGCGCCAGCAGCCTGACCGGGACAGGGCTTTACGAGCAGTACTTC
CDR3 protein: CASSLTGTGLYEQYF
clone size: .
V gene: TRBV5-1
D gene: TRBD1
J gene: TRBJ2-7

CDR3 DNA: TGTGCCAGTAGTATTTCCTCGGTGGGTCGGGGTTCACCCCTCCACTTT
CDR3 protein: CASSISSVGRGSPLHF
clone size: .
V gene: TRBV19
D gene: .
J gene: TRBJ1-6

CDR3 DNA: TGTGCCAGTAGTATCGTCAGGGACGATACGCAGTATTTT
CDR3 protein: CASSIVRDDTQYF
clone size: .
V gene: TRBV19
D gene: .
J gene: TRBJ2-3

CDR3 DNA: TGTGCCAGCAGTTTATGGCTAGCGCCGACCTATTACGAGCAGTACTTC
CDR3 protein: CASSLWLAPTYYEQYF
clone size: .
V gene: TRBV28
D gene: .
J gene: TRBJ2-7

CDR3 DNA: TGTGCCAGCAGTTACTCGAGCATGAACACTGAAGCTTTCTTT
CDR3 protein: CASSYSSMNTEAFF
clone size: .
V gene: TRBV6-5
D gene: .
J gene: TRBJ1-1

CDR3 DNA: TGCGCCAGCAGCTTTAGCGGGGGGCGAACTTCAGATACGCAGTATTTT
CDR3 protein: CASSFSGGRTSDTQYF
clone size: .
V gene: TRBV5-1
D gene: TRBD2
J gene: TRBJ2-3

CDR3 DNA: TGTGCCAGCAGCGTTGGACAGGCTGTCACTGAAGCTTTCTTT
CDR3 protein: CASSVGQAVTEAFF
clone size: .
V gene: TRBV9
D gene: TRBD1
J gene: TRBJ1-1

CDR3 DNA: TGTGCCAGCAGCTTGAAGACATCGAACACCGGGGAGCTGTTTTTT
CDR3 protein: CASSLKTSNTGELFF
clone size: .
V gene: TRBV7-2
D gene: .
J gene: TRBJ2-2

CDR3 DNA: TGTGCCAGCAGCCGTAGCGGCACCGGGGAGCTGTTTTTT
CDR3 protein: CASSRSGTGELFF
clone size: .
V gene: TRBV7-7
D gene: .
J gene: TRBJ2-2

CDR3 DNA: TGTGCCAGCAGCTTAATGGGCGGGAGTACCCAAAATGAGCAGTTCTTC
CDR3 protein: CASSLMGGSTQNEQFF
clone size: .
V gene: TRBV7-3
D gene: TRBD2
J gene: TRBJ2-1

CDR3 DNA: TGTGCCAGCAGTACCGTAGCGGGAGGGCACAATGAGCAGTTCTTC
CDR3 protein: CASSTVAGGHNEQFF
clone size: .
V gene: TRBV6-6
D gene: TRBD2
J gene: TRBJ2-1

CDR3 DNA: TGTGCCAGCAGGATAGGGGGCAAGGGAGAAAAACTGTTTTTT
CDR3 protein: CASRIGGKGEKLFF
clone size: .
V gene: TRBV2
D gene: TRBD1
J gene: TRBJ1-4

CDR3 DNA: TGCGCCAGCAGCTTGGATCAAGCCGGGTTAGGGGAGACCCAGTACTTC
CDR3 protein: CASSLDQAGLGETQYF
clone size: .
V gene: TRBV5-1
D gene: .
J gene: TRBJ2-5

CDR3 DNA: TGTGCCAGCAGAATCCCCGGGACACTCTATGGCTACACCTTC
CDR3 protein: CASRIPGTLYGYTF
clone size: .
V gene: TRBV4-2
D gene: .
J gene: TRBJ1-2

CDR3 DNA: TGTGCCAGCTCACTTGAGGGGACTCTCACTCGGAAGACCCAGTACTTC
CDR3 protein: CASSLEGTLTRKTQYF
clone size: .
V gene: TRBV18
D gene: .
J gene: TRBJ2-5

CDR3 DNA: TGCGCCAGCAGCAAATCCGACTATGGCTACACCTTC
CDR3 protein: CASSKSDYGYTF
clone size: .
V gene: TRBV5-1
D gene: .
J gene: TRBJ1-2

CDR3 DNA: TGTGCCAGCTCTCAACCCACAGGGGTGAACACTGAAGCTTTCTTT
CDR3 protein: CASSQPTGVNTEAFF
clone size: .
V gene: TRBV18
D gene: TRBD1
J gene: TRBJ1-1

CDR3 DNA: TGTGCCAGCTCACCACCAACAGCAGCTAACTATGGCTACACCTTC
CDR3 protein: CASSPPTAANYGYTF
clone size: .
V gene: TRBV18
D gene: .
J gene: TRBJ1-2

CDR3 DNA: TGTGCCAGCACCGTACTAGCTGGGACCGGGGAGCTGTTTTTT
CDR3 protein: CASTVLAGTGELFF
clone size: .
V gene: TRBV6-5
D gene: .
J gene: TRBJ2-2

CDR3 DNA: TGTGCCAGCAGTTTCGGCCTCGGGGATAATTCACCCCTCCACTTT
CDR3 protein: CASSFGLGDNSPLHF
clone size: .
V gene: TRBV27
D gene: .
J gene: TRBJ1-6

CDR3 DNA: TGTGCCAGTAGTACTATGGGGGCCTTTAGCAATCAGCCCCAGCATTTT
CDR3 protein: CASSTMGAFSNQPQHF
clone size: once
V gene: TRBV19
D gene: .
J gene: TRBJ1-5